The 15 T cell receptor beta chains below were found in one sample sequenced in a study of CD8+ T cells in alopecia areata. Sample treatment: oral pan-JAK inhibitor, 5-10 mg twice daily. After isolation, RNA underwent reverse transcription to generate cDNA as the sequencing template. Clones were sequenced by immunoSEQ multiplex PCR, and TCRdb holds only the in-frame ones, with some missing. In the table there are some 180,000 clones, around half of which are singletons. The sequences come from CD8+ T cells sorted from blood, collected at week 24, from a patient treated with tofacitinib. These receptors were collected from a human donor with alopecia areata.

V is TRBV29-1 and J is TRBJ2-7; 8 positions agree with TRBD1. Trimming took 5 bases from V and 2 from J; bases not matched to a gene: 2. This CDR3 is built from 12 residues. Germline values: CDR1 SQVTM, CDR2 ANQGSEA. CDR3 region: CSVRTGTYEQYF. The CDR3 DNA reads TGCAGCGTTCGGACAGGGACCTACGAGCAGTACTTC.

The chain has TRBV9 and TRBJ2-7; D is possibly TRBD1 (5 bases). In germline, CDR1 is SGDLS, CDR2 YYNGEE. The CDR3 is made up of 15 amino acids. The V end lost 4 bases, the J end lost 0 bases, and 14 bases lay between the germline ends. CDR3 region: CASSLRDRPSYEQYF. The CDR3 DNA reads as TGTGCCAGCAGCCTACGCGACAGACCCTCCTACGAGCAGTACTTC.

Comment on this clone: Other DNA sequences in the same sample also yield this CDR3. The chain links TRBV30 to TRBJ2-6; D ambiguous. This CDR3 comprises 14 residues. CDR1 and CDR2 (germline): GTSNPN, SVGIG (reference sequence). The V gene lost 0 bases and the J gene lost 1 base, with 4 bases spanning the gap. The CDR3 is CAWSVGSGANVLTF. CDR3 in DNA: TGTGCCTGGAGTGTTGGATCTGGGGCCAACGTCCTGACTTTC. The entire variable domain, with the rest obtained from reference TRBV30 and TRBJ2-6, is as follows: SQTIHQWPATLVQPVGSPLSLECTVEGTSNPNLYWYRQAAGRGLQLLFYSVGIGQISSEVPQNLSASRPQDRQFILSSKKLLLSDSGFYLCAWSVGSGANVLTFGAGSRLTVL.

CDR3 region: CAWSQLGGSNQPQHF. CDR3 sequence (DNA): TGTGCCTGGAGTCAACTGGGGGGTAGCAATCAGCCCCAGCATTTT. The chain recombines TRBV30 with TRBJ1-5, with D perhaps TRBD1 (5 bases). The CDR3 covers 15 residues. Germline V gene sequence: CDR1 GTSNPN, CDR2 SVGIG (reference sequence). Trimming removed 2 bases at V and 0 bases at J, with 11 bases between.

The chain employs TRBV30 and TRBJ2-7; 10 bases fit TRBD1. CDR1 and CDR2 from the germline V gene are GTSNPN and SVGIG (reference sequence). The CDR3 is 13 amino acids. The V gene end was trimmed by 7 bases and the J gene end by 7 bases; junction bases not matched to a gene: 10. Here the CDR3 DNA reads TGTGCCTCGAACGACAGGGGGCTAGGGGAGCAGTACTTC. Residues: CASNDRGLGEQYF. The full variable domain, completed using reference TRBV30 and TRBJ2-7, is SQTIHQWPATLVQPVGSPLSLECTVEGTSNPNLYWYRQAAGRGLQLLFYSVGIGQISSEVPQNLSASRPQDRQFILSSKKLLLSDSGFYLCASNDRGLGEQYFGPGTRLTVT.

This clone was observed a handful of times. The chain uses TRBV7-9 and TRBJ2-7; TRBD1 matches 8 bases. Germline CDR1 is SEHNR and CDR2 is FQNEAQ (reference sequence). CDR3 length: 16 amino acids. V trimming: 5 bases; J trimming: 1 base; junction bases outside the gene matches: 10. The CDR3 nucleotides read TGTGCCAGCAGCCATACGGGACAGGAGCGGTCCTACGAGCAGTACTTC. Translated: CASSHTGQERSYEQYF. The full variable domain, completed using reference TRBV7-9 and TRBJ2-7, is DTGVSQNPRHKITKRGQNVTFRCDPISEHNRLYWYRQTLGQGPEFLTYFQNEAQLEKSRLLSDRFSAERPKGSFSTLEIQRTEQGDSAMYLCASSHTGQERSYEQYFGPGTRLTVT.

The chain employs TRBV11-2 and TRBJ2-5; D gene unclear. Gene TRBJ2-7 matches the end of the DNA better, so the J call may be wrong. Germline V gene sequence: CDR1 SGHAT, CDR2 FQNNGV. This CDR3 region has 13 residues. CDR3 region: CASSLVGTREQYF. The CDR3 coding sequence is TGTGCCAGCAGCTTAGTCGGAACACGCGAGCAGTACTTC.

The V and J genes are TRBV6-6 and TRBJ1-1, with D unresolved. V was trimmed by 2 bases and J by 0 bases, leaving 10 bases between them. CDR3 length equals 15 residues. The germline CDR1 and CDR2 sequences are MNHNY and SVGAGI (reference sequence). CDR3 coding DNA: TGTGCCAGCAGTTACCAAGAAGGGATGAACACTGAAGCTTTCTTT. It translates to CASSYQEGMNTEAFF.

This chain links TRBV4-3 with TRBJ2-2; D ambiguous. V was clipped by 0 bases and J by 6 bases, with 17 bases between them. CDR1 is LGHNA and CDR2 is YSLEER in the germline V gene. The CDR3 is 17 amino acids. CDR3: CASSQERMSRRAGELFF. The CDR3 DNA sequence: TGCGCCAGCAGCCAAGAGAGGATGAGTCGTCGCGCCGGGGAGCTGTTTTTT.

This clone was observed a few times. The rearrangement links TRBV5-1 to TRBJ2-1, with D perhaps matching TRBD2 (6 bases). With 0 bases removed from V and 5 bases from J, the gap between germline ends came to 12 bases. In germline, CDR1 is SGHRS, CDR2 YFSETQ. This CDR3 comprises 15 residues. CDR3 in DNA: TGCGCCAGCAGCTTGGAAGGGAGGCAAAACAATGAGCAGTTCTTC. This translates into CASSLEGRQNNEQFF. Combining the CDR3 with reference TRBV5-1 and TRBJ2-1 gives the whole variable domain KAGVTQTPRYLIKTRGQQVTLSCSPISGHRSVSWYQQTPGQGLQFLFEYFSETQRNKGNFPGRFSGRQFSNSRSEMNVSTLELGDSALYLCASSLEGRQNNEQFFGPGTRLTVL.

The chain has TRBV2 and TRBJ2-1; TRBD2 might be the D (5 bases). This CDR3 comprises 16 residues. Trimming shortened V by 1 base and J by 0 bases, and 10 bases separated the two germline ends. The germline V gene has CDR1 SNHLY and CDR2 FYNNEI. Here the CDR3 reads CASSEEASFSYNEQFF. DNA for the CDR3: TGTGCCAGCAGTGAAGAGGCTAGCTTCTCCTACAATGAGCAGTTCTTC.

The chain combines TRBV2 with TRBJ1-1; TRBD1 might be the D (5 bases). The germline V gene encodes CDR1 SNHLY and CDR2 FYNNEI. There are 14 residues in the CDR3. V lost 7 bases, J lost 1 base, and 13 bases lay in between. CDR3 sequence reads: CASNPGQTNTEAFF. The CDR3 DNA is TGTGCCAGCAACCCAGGGCAGACGAACACTGAAGCTTTCTTT. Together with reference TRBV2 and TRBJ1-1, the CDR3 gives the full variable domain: EPEVTQTPSHQVTQMGQEVILRCVPISNHLYFYWYRQILGQKVEFLVSFYNNEISEKSEIFDDQFSVERPDGSNFTLKIRSTKLEDSAMYFCASNPGQTNTEAFFGQGTRLTVV.

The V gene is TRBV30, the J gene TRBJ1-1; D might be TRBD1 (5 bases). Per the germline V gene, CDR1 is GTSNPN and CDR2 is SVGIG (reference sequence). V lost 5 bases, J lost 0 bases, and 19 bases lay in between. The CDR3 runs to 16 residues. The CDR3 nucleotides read TGTGCCTGGCAGACGGGACGTTCCTCTCTGAACACTGAAGCTTTCTTT. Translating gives CAWQTGRSSLNTEAFF.

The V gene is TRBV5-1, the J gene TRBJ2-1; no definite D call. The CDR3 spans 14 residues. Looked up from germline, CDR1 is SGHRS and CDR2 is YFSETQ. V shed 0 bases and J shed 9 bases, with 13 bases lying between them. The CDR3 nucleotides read TGCGCCAGCAGCTTGGCGGGCCCAATTAGTGAGCAGTTCTTC. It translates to CASSLAGPISEQFF.

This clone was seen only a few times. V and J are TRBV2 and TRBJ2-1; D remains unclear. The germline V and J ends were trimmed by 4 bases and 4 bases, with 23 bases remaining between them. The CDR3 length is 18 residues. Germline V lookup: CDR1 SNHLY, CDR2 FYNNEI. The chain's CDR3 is CASSAGLVSSRDYNEQFF. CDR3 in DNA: TGTGCCAGCAGTGCCGGTCTAGTTTCCTCACGAGATTACAATGAGCAGTTCTTC.